Listed below are T cell receptor beta chains from one sample, sequenced in a study of OX40 agonist ivuxolimab in advanced cancers. Clones were read by immunoSEQ multiplex PCR, and TCRdb kept only the in-frame ones, dropping some. The sample lists approximately 30,000 clones, about nine tenths seen once, with around 0.84% in the top ten. The specimen comprised CD4+ or CD8+ T cells sorted from blood, sampled in a trial of the OX40 agonist ivuxolimab. These receptors were obtained from an adult with an advanced solid tumor such as melanoma, head and neck, liver or kidney cancer. Both conserved end residues are part of each CDR3. D genes are given only for firm matches. Part of the rows lack a size; the others show once, few, many or a class for expanded clones.

>TRBV19|TRBD1|TRBJ1-6|NA
TGTGCCAGTAGTATCACAGGGGGCTTGTCACCCCTCCACTTT
CASSITGGLSPLHF
>TRBV30|NA|TRBJ1-5|NA
TGTGCCTGGGAACGATCGCAGGGGATTGGCAATCAGCCCCAGCATTTT
CAWERSQGIGNQPQHF
>TRBV5-1|NA|TRBJ2-3|NA
TGCGCCAGCACCGTGGGGGGTGGCACAGATACGCAGTATTTT
CASTVGGGTDTQYF
>TRBV4-1|TRBD2|TRBJ2-1|NA
TGCGCCAGCAGCCAAGAGACGGGCGGGGGGTACAATGAGCAGTTCTTC
CASSQETGGGYNEQFF
>TRBV5-1|TRBD1|TRBJ2-7|NA
TGCGCCAGCAGCTGGACAGGGGGTTCGAGCTCCTACGAGCAGTACTTC
CASSWTGGSSSYEQYF
>TRBV9|TRBD2|TRBJ2-3|once
TGTGCCAGCAGCGTAGAAACGGGGAGGGGCGGGGTGAGAGATACGCAGTATTTT
CASSVETGRGGVRDTQYF
>TRBV29-1|TRBD2|TRBJ2-3|NA
TGCAGCGTTGCCCTGGGACTAGCGGTAGATACGCAGTATTTT
CSVALGLAVDTQYF
>TRBV11-2|NA|TRBJ2-1|NA
TGTGCCAGCAGCTTAGGGGGGCAGGTGAATGAGCAGTTCTTC
CASSLGGQVNEQFF
>TRBV5-6|TRBD1|TRBJ2-1|NA
TGTGCCAGCAGTTCAGACAGGGGCTATGAGCAGTTCTTC
CASSSDRGYEQFF
>TRBV28|TRBD1|TRBJ1-1|NA
TGTGCCAGCAGTTACGACAGGGTGAACACTGAAGCTTTCTTT
CASSYDRVNTEAFF
>TRBV20-1|NA|TRBJ2-1|NA
TGCAGTGCTAGTACGGAGCAGTTCTTC
CSASTEQFF
>TRBV10-3|NA|TRBJ2-6|NA
TGTGCCATCCCAAGCTACTCTGGGGCCAACGTCCTGACTTTC
CAIPSYSGANVLTF
>TRBV2|TRBD1|TRBJ1-4|few
TGTGCCAGCAGCTTCCCGGGACAGCTTAATGAAAAACTGTTTTTT
CASSFPGQLNEKLFF
>TRBV7-8|NA|TRBJ1-1|NA
TGTGCCAGCAGCTTAATGTTCATGGGGGGGTTGAACACTGAAGCTTTCTTT
CASSLMFMGGLNTEAFF
>TRBV18|NA|TRBJ1-3|once
TGTGCCAGCTCATCCGTACAGGGTTCCTCTGGAAACACCATATATTTT
CASSSVQGSSGNTIYF
>TRBV28|NA|TRBJ2-3|NA
TGTGCCAGCAGTTCTCCGGCAACGTCGACCACAGATACGCAGTATTTT
CASSSPATSTTDTQYF
>TRBV5-5|TRBD2|TRBJ2-3|NA
TGTGCCAGCAGCTTATTTAGACTAGCGGGAGGGGCAGATACGCAGTATTTT
CASSLFRLAGGADTQYF
>TRBV11-2|TRBD1|TRBJ2-5|NA
TGTGCCAGCAGCAGAGACAGGGGAGAGACCCAGTACTTC
CASSRDRGETQYF
>TRBV19|TRBD1|TRBJ1-5|NA
TGTGCCAGTAGACCAGGACAGGGGATGCGGCCCCAGCATTTT
CASRPGQGMRPQHF
>TRBV19|TRBD1|TRBJ1-6|NA
TGTGCCAGTAGTACCGGGACAGATAATTCACCCCTCCACTTT
CASSTGTDNSPLHF
>TRBV10-3|NA|TRBJ1-5|NA
TGTGCCATCGGGGAGGGTTATCAGCCCCAGCATTTT
CAIGEGYQPQHF
>TRBV10-1|NA|TRBJ2-1|NA
TGCGCCAGCAGTGCCAGGGCCGGGGACTCCTACAATGAGCAGTTCTTC
CASSARAGDSYNEQFF
>TRBV15|NA|TRBJ2-1|NA
TGTGCCACCAGCCCACGTGGCAATGAGCAGTTCTTC
CATSPRGNEQFF
>TRBV5-1|NA|TRBJ2-7|once
TGCGCCAGCAGCCCCGGACCACCCTCGGGATACGAGCAGTACTTC
CASSPGPPSGYEQYF
>TRBV11-2|NA|TRBJ2-1|NA
TGTGCCAGCAGCTCCCGTGCACCCGGCCCTTACAATGAGCAGTTCTTC
CASSSRAPGPYNEQFF
>TRBV29-1|TRBD1|TRBJ1-4|NA
TGCAGCGTCCGACAGGGGAGGACCGGTGGGACTAATGAAAAACTGTTTTTT
CSVRQGRTGGTNEKLFF
>TRBV5-5|NA|TRBJ1-4|NA
TGTGCCAGCAGCTTTCATCCCGACTCAAATGAAAAACTGTTTTTT
CASSFHPDSNEKLFF
>TRBV30|TRBD1|TRBJ2-4|NA
TGTGCCTGGAGTGAGGGGTCACAGGGGCTTCAGTACTTC
CAWSEGSQGLQYF
>TRBV19|NA|TRBJ1-2|NA
TGTGCCAGTACCCTGGGGGAGTATGGCTACACCTTC
CASTLGEYGYTF
>TRBV9|NA|TRBJ1-1|NA
TGTGCCAGCAGCGTAGATGGGGTAATGAACACTGAAGCTTTCTTT
CASSVDGVMNTEAFF
>TRBV30|NA|TRBJ1-5|NA
TGTGCCTGGAGTGTACGACTAAGCACAGCTAAAAATCAGCCCCAGCATTTT
CAWSVRLSTAKNQPQHF
>TRBV10-2|TRBD2|TRBJ2-3|NA
TGCGCCGGCCGTAGCGGGTCGGGTCCAGATACGCAGTATTTT
CAGRSGSGPDTQYF
>TRBV6-1|NA|TRBJ1-2|NA
TGTGCCAGCAACATACAGGGTGACTATGGCTACACCTTC
CASNIQGDYGYTF
>TRBV7-6|NA|TRBJ2-1|NA
TGTGCCAGCAGCTTAGTGTCCGGACCAAACAATGAGCAGTTCTTC
CASSLVSGPNNEQFF
>TRBV29-1|TRBD1|TRBJ2-7|NA
TGCAGCGAGCGAGGGGGCCATTGCGAGCAGTACTTC
CSERGGHCEQYF
>TRBV6-5|NA|TRBJ1-5|NA
TGTGCCAGCAGTTCGGGCAACCGCAATCAGCCCCAGCATTTT
CASSSGNRNQPQHF
>TRBV19|TRBD1|TRBJ2-1|NA
TGTGCCAGTGGGGGGACAGGGGGTTCCTACAATGAGCAGTTCTTC
CASGGTGGSYNEQFF
>TRBV6-5|NA|TRBJ1-2|NA
TGTGCCAGCAGTTACGGCAGGGAGCTGGGCTACACCTTC
CASSYGRELGYTF
>TRBV14|TRBD2|TRBJ2-1|NA
TGTGCCAGCAGCAAGGGACTAGCGGGCCTTAACAATGAGCAGTTCTTC
CASSKGLAGLNNEQFF
>TRBV27|NA|TRBJ1-1|NA
TGTGCCAGCAGCCCAAGCAGGCGATTGAACACTGAAGCTTTCTTT
CASSPSRRLNTEAFF
>TRBV11-3|NA|TRBJ2-1|NA
TGTGCCAGCAGCTCGGGGACCTACAATGAGCAGTTCTTC
CASSSGTYNEQFF